The rows below give T cell receptor beta chains drawn from one sample of a study of blood T cell repertoires in COVID-19. This table comes from immunoSEQ multiplex PCR, and its TCRdb copy is limited to in-frame clones, with some not included. The data show more than 200,000 clones, more than 70% seen once. Input material: PBMCs or T cells enriched from blood (not recorded which). The receptors shown here come from a man aged 25 to 40 with acute COVID-19. Both conserved end residues are part of each CDR3. Fields, in order: D gene, J gene, clone size, V gene, CDR3 protein, CDR3 DNA. The D gene is left open where the match is weak. Clone size is shown for a subset of rows, as once, few, many or a class of expanded clone.

TRBD1	TRBJ1-4	.	TRBV14	CASSQAVRGTVLGRVEKLFF	TGTGCCAGCAGCCAAGCCGTCCGAGGGACAGTCTTGGGTCGGGTGGAAAAACTGTTTTTT
.	TRBJ2-1	.	TRBV18	CASSPPTGGAYNEQFF	TGTGCCAGCTCACCACCAACAGGGGGGGCGTACAATGAGCAGTTCTTC
.	TRBJ1-5	few	TRBV6-5	CASSQLENQPQHF	TGTGCCAGCAGTCAACTTGAAAATCAGCCCCAGCATTTT
TRBD1	TRBJ1-6	.	TRBV7-6	CASSLQTGGGNSPLHF	TGTGCCAGCAGCTTACAGACAGGGGGCGGGAATTCACCCCTCCACTTT
TRBD2	TRBJ2-1	.	TRBV7-7	CASSRTSGPYNEQFF	TGTGCCAGCAGCCGGACTAGCGGGCCCTACAATGAGCAGTTCTTC
TRBD2	TRBJ2-3	once	TRBV7-9	CASSSQRLAGGITTDTQYF	TGTGCCAGCAGCTCCCAACGGTTAGCGGGGGGCATCACCACAGATACGCAGTATTTT
.	TRBJ2-7	.	TRBV19	CASSIGQFSYEQYF	TGTGCCAGTAGTATAGGACAGTTCTCCTACGAGCAGTACTTC
.	TRBJ1-1	.	TRBV28	CASRYFMIGGSGTEAFF	TGTGCCAGCAGATACTTTATGATCGGGGGGTCTGGCACTGAAGCTTTCTTT
.	TRBJ2-7	.	TRBV10-3	CAISEGQGTDHSYEQYF	TGTGCCATCAGTGAGGGGCAAGGTACGGATCACTCCTACGAGCAGTACTTC
.	TRBJ2-5	.	TRBV27	CASSFSWAGRETQYF	TGTGCCAGCAGTTTCTCATGGGCAGGCCGGGAGACCCAGTACTTC
TRBD1	TRBJ1-4	.	TRBV13	CASSLRGWDRGSTNEKLFF	TGTGCCAGCAGCTTACGTGGTTGGGACAGGGGGTCTACTAATGAAAAACTGTTTTTT
.	TRBJ1-5	.	TRBV19	CASSVHSNQPQHF	TGTGCCAGTAGTGTCCATAGCAATCAGCCCCAGCATTTT
.	TRBJ2-7	.	TRBV28	CASSSRYVWTVVEQYF	TGTGCCAGCAGTTCGAGATACGTATGGACAGTAGTCGAGCAGTACTTC
TRBD1	TRBJ1-1	.	TRBV2	CASSESEQGYTEAFF	TGTGCCAGCAGTGAGTCTGAACAGGGGTATACTGAAGCTTTCTTT
.	TRBJ2-1	.	TRBV7-7	CASSPFSGVAYNEQFF	TGTGCCAGCAGCCCCTTTTCAGGGGTGGCCTACAATGAGCAGTTCTTC
.	TRBJ1-4	many	TRBV24-1	CATSEDSDLEKLFF	TGTGCCACCAGTGAGGACAGCGACCTGGAAAAACTGTTTTTT
.	TRBJ1-5	.	TRBV4-2	CASSQDGDLRGPQHF	TGTGCCAGCAGCCAAGATGGAGACCTCCGGGGGCCCCAGCATTTT
.	TRBJ1-2	.	TRBV5-5	CASSLEQEPNYGYTF	TGTGCCAGCAGCCTGGAACAGGAACCTAACTATGGCTACACCTTC
.	TRBJ2-7	.	TRBV6-1	CASSENRRYEQYF	TGTGCCAGCAGTGAGAACAGACGCTACGAGCAGTACTTC
.	TRBJ2-1	once	TRBV6-1	CASSEYIGQPTNEQFF	TGTGCCAGCAGTGAGTATATAGGACAGCCAACCAATGAGCAGTTCTTC
.	TRBJ1-6	.	TRBV6-5	CASNMNDRNNSPLHF	TGTGCCAGCAACATGAATGACAGAAATAATTCACCCCTCCACTTT
.	TRBJ1-6	many	TRBV6-5	CASSGGNNSPLHF	TGTGCCAGCAGCGGGGGAAATAATTCACCCCTCCACTTT
.	TRBJ1-5	.	TRBV9	CASSVGEGPQHF	TGTGCCAGCAGCGTAGGGGAGGGGCCCCAGCATTTT
TRBD2	TRBJ2-3	.	TRBV7-7	CASSLDRAGLSTQYF	TGTGCCAGCAGCTTAGATCGAGCGGGGTTGAGTACGCAGTATTTT
TRBD1	TRBJ1-1	.	TRBV25-1	CASTGGRFTEAFF	TGTGCCAGCACAGGGGGCAGGTTCACTGAAGCTTTCTTT
.	TRBJ1-6	.	TRBV7-6	CASSVQAGENSPLHF	TGTGCCAGCAGCGTTCAGGCAGGGGAAAATTCACCCCTCCACTTT
.	TRBJ1-2	.	TRBV20-1	CSARLDGYTF	TGCAGTGCCAGGCTTGATGGCTACACCTTC
TRBD1	TRBJ1-1	.	TRBV10-3	CAISPGTGVGNTEAFF	TGTGCCATCAGTCCCGGGACAGGGGTGGGGAACACTGAAGCTTTCTTT
.	TRBJ1-4	.	TRBV15	CATSMTRNEKLFF	TGTGCCACCAGCATGACGAGGAATGAAAAACTGTTTTTT
TRBD2	TRBJ2-7	.	TRBV10-2	CASSEKRGDPAYEQYF	TGCGCCAGCAGTGAGAAGCGGGGGGACCCTGCCTACGAGCAGTACTTC
TRBD1	TRBJ1-5	.	TRBV29-1	CSATGRGNQPQHF	TGCAGCGCGACAGGGAGGGGCAATCAGCCCCAGCATTTT
TRBD2	TRBJ2-3	.	TRBV3-1/TRBV3-2	CASSKQLAGGSDTQYF	TGTGCCAGCAGCAAACAACTAGCGGGGGGTTCAGATACGCAGTATTTT
.	TRBJ1-2	.	TRBV18	CASSPPVRDGYTF	TGTGCCAGCTCACCACCGGTCAGGGATGGCTACACCTTC
.	TRBJ2-3	.	TRBV5-1	CASSLSAGPTTDTQYF	TGCGCCAGCAGCTTGTCGGCAGGGCCAACCACAGATACGCAGTATTTT
TRBD1	TRBJ1-2	many	TRBV28	CASSPPDRDYGYTF	TGTGCCAGCAGTCCACCAGACAGGGACTATGGCTACACCTTC
.	TRBJ2-5	.	TRBV2	CASSREETQYF	TGTGCCAGCAGTCGCGAAGAGACCCAGTACTTC
TRBD1	TRBJ1-1	.	TRBV5-6	CASSEWTGGLQNTEAFF	TGTGCCAGCAGCGAGTGGACAGGGGGGCTACAGAACACTGAAGCTTTCTTT
.	TRBJ1-2	medium-sized	TRBV7-9	CASSLEQQRYGYTF	TGTGCCAGCAGCTTGGAGCAGCAGCGTTATGGCTACACCTTC
.	TRBJ2-3	.	TRBV5-1	CASSLADRGITDTQYF	TGCGCCAGCAGCTTGGCGGATAGGGGGATCACAGATACGCAGTATTTT
.	TRBJ2-3	.	TRBV29-1	CSVLRARATDTQYF	TGCAGCGTTCTGAGGGCTAGGGCCACAGATACGCAGTATTTT
.	TRBJ2-7	.	TRBV30	CAWSVGGYEQYF	TGTGCCTGGAGTGTAGGGGGTTACGAGCAGTACTTC
TRBD1	TRBJ1-1	.	TRBV5-1	CASSYFDRGIEAFF	TGCGCCAGCAGCTACTTCGACAGGGGGATTGAAGCTTTCTTT
TRBD1	TRBJ1-1	.	TRBV5-4	CASSPPGTVNTEAFF	TGTGCCAGCAGTCCCCCCGGGACAGTGAACACTGAAGCTTTCTTT
.	TRBJ2-3	.	TRBV24-1	CATSDYGLGTDTQYF	TGTGCCACCAGTGATTACGGTCTGGGCACAGATACGCAGTATTTT
.	TRBJ1-2	.	TRBV5-1	CASSFRGADYGYTF	TGCGCCAGCAGCTTCAGGGGTGCAGACTATGGCTACACCTTC
TRBD1	TRBJ1-2	.	TRBV6-5	CATSTGIYHGYTF	TGTGCCACCTCGACAGGGATTTATCATGGCTACACCTTC
.	TRBJ1-1	.	TRBV6-5	CASTGRAEAFF	TGTGCCAGTACGGGCAGGGCTGAAGCTTTCTTT
.	TRBJ2-1	.	TRBV11-2	CASSLDTRGTEQFF	TGTGCCAGCAGCTTAGATACGAGGGGGACTGAGCAGTTCTTC
.	TRBJ1-6	.	TRBV3-1/TRBV3-2	CASSQGSGALGSPLHF	TGTGCCAGCAGCCAAGGTTCAGGGGCGCTGGGGTCACCCCTCCACTTT
.	TRBJ1-6	.	TRBV3-1/TRBV3-2	CASSQVATGENSPLHF	TGTGCCAGCAGCCAAGTCGCCACAGGTGAGAATTCACCCCTCCACTTT
TRBD2	TRBJ2-1	.	TRBV7-9	CASSLWRGSLQDEQFF	TGTGCCAGCAGCTTATGGCGGGGGAGCCTGCAGGATGAGCAGTTCTTC
.	TRBJ1-2	.	TRBV2	CASSEASGVWGYTF	TGTGCCAGCAGTGAAGCCTCAGGGGTGTGGGGCTACACCTTC
.	TRBJ2-7	.	TRBV7-9	CASSLGSGYSHEQYF	TGTGCCAGCAGCTTAGGATCGGGGTATTCCCACGAGCAGTACTTC
.	TRBJ2-2	once	TRBV10-1	CASSESMGRVNTGELFF	TGCGCCAGCAGTGAGTCGATGGGCAGGGTCAACACCGGGGAGCTGTTTTTT
TRBD2	TRBJ2-1	once	TRBV27	CASSSHLTGTSNVYEQFF	TGTGCCAGCAGTTCACACCTAACCGGGACTAGTAACGTCTATGAGCAGTTCTTC
.	TRBJ2-2	.	TRBV19	CASSITSYGAGELFF	TGTGCCAGTAGTATCACTAGCTACGGAGCCGGGGAGCTGTTTTTT
.	TRBJ2-2	.	TRBV5-1	CASSLTENTGELFF	TGCGCCAGCAGCCTGACAGAGAACACCGGGGAGCTGTTTTTT
TRBD1	TRBJ1-4	.	TRBV10-3	CAIRGQGNNEKLFF	TGTGCCATCAGGGGACAGGGGAATAATGAAAAACTGTTTTTT
.	TRBJ2-1	.	TRBV5-4	CASSLSGEQFF	TGTGCCAGCAGCCTGAGCGGGGAGCAGTTCTTC